A selection of T cell receptor beta chains follows, all from one sample in a study of response to subunit inactivated influenza vaccine. TCRdb called the RT-PCR reads again in MiXCR, with one record for every CDR3 protein. The profile shows 200,000 to 250,000 distinct CDR3 sequences, more than 9% of them singletons. The source was non-naive T cells sorted from PBMCs, collected approximately 15 days before vaccination. These receptors all stem from a man in his fifties or sixties who received an inactivated influenza vaccine. CDR3s include the opening cysteine and the closing phenylalanine or tryptophan. The order of the fields is CDR3 DNA, CDR3 protein, V gene, D gene, J gene, clone size. D genes are given only for firm matches. For some rows the clone size is stated as once, few or many, or as a class when expanded; others skip it.

DNA: TGCGCCAGCAGCTTGACGCTGGCGTCGAACACCGGGGAGCTGTTTTTT
CDR3: CASSLTLASNTGELFF
V: TRBV5-1
D: NA
J: TRBJ2-2
size: NA

DNA: TGCGCCAGCAGCCAAGAATCTGGTGCTAGCGCGAACACCGGGGAGCTGTTTTTT
CDR3: CASSQESGASANTGELFF
V: TRBV4-3
D: NA
J: TRBJ2-2
size: few

DNA: TGCGCCAGCAGCCAATCTAAGGGGGGGACTATGCGGTACAATGAGCAGTTCTTC
CDR3: CASSQSKGGTMRYNEQFF
V: TRBV4-3
D: NA
J: TRBJ2-1
size: few

DNA: TGTGCCAGCAGCTCCACTAGCGGGATTTACAATGAGCAGTTCTTC
CDR3: CASSSTSGIYNEQFF
V: TRBV7-3
D: TRBD2
J: TRBJ2-1
size: few

DNA: TGCAGCGTTGGGTGGGGTAGCGAGCAGTACTTC
CDR3: CSVGWGSEQYF
V: TRBV29-1
D: NA
J: TRBJ2-7
size: few

DNA: TGTGCCAGCAGACTATCAAGCACCCCGCGTGGCTACACCTTC
CDR3: CASRLSSTPRGYTF
V: TRBV12-3/TRBV12-4
D: NA
J: TRBJ1-2
size: many

DNA: TGTGCCAGCAACCTAGGACAGTTCACCGGGGAGCTGTTTTTT
CDR3: CASNLGQFTGELFF
V: TRBV7-8
D: NA
J: TRBJ2-2
size: few

DNA: TGTGCCAGCAGCTTAGCGGGTGGGGCGTTCTCCTACGAGCAGTACTTC
CDR3: CASSLAGGAFSYEQYF
V: TRBV7-8
D: NA
J: TRBJ2-7
size: few

DNA: TGTGCCAGCAGCCATTACAGGGTCGATGAGCAGTTCTTC
CDR3: CASSHYRVDEQFF
V: TRBV4-2
D: NA
J: TRBJ2-1
size: many

DNA: TGTGCCAGCAGCGTGGGGACTAGGGGCAGCGAGCAGTACTTC
CDR3: CASSVGTRGSEQYF
V: TRBV9
D: TRBD2
J: TRBJ2-7
size: many

DNA: TGTGCCAGCAGTTTAGGGCTAGCAGCTAGCACAGATACGCAGTATTTT
CDR3: CASSLGLAASTDTQYF
V: TRBV12-3/TRBV12-4
D: NA
J: TRBJ2-3
size: many

DNA: TGTGCCAGCAACGGGAACTCCTACAATGAGCAGTTCTTC
CDR3: CASNGNSYNEQFF
V: TRBV28
D: NA
J: TRBJ2-1
size: many

DNA: TGTGCCAGCAGCTCCCTGGGACACCAACAAGAGACCCAGTACTTC
CDR3: CASSSLGHQQETQYF
V: TRBV5-5
D: NA
J: TRBJ2-5
size: NA

DNA: TGTGCCAGCAGTTTAGGAACAGGGGGCCCCGAGCAGTACTTC
CDR3: CASSLGTGGPEQYF
V: TRBV28
D: TRBD1
J: TRBJ2-7
size: NA

DNA: TGTGCCAGCAGCCAGGGGCGAAACAATGAGCAGTTCTTC
CDR3: CASSQGRNNEQFF
V: TRBV3-1
D: NA
J: TRBJ2-1
size: many

DNA: TGTGCCAGCAGTTTGGTTGGACAGGGGGCAGGCGGCTACACCTTC
CDR3: CASSLVGQGAGGYTF
V: TRBV12-3/TRBV12-4
D: TRBD1
J: TRBJ1-2
size: many

DNA: TGTGCCTGGAGTGGGACAATTAACACTGAAGCTTTCTTT
CDR3: CAWSGTINTEAFF
V: TRBV30
D: NA
J: TRBJ1-1
size: NA

DNA: TGTGCCAGCACCACCCCCGCGTTCGGGCGCGGCTCCTACAATGAGCAGTTCTTC
CDR3: CASTTPAFGRGSYNEQFF
V: TRBV28
D: NA
J: TRBJ2-1
size: few

DNA: TGTGCCACTCCTGGGGACAGGCAGGCCGGGGAGCTGTTTTTT
CDR3: CATPGDRQAGELFF
V: TRBV6-1
D: TRBD1
J: TRBJ2-2
size: NA

DNA: TGTGCCAGCAGCTTAAAGACAGGGAATCTCCACGAGCAGTACTTC
CDR3: CASSLKTGNLHEQYF
V: TRBV7-2
D: TRBD1
J: TRBJ2-7
size: many

DNA: TGCGCCAGCAGCCCAGGGGTGAATTCACCCCTCCACTTT
CDR3: CASSPGVNSPLHF
V: TRBV4-1
D: NA
J: TRBJ1-6
size: many

DNA: TGTGCCAGCAGCCCCCGGCTAGCCCAAGAGACCCAGTACTTC
CDR3: CASSPRLAQETQYF
V: TRBV7-9
D: NA
J: TRBJ2-5
size: few

DNA: TGTGCCAGCAGCCCAATCTCAGGCTATTCCTCTGGGGCCAACGTCCTGACTTTC
CDR3: CASSPISGYSSGANVLTF
V: TRBV6-2/TRBV6-3
D: NA
J: TRBJ2-6
size: NA

DNA: TGTGCCAGCAGCCTTGGGACTAGCGGGATTGAGCAGTTCTTC
CDR3: CASSLGTSGIEQFF
V: TRBV7-6
D: TRBD2
J: TRBJ2-1
size: few

DNA: TGTGCCTGGAGCGCCACAGGAGCCAATCAGCCCCAGCATTTT
CDR3: CAWSATGANQPQHF
V: TRBV30
D: NA
J: TRBJ1-5
size: few

DNA: TGTGCCAGCAGACTCTCCGTGAACACTGAAGCTTTCTTT
CDR3: CASRLSVNTEAFF
V: TRBV12-3/TRBV12-4
D: NA
J: TRBJ1-1
size: few

DNA: TGTGCCAGCAGCGACGAGGTCCAGCCCCAGCATTTT
CDR3: CASSDEVQPQHF
V: TRBV28
D: NA
J: TRBJ1-5
size: few

DNA: TGTGCCAGCAGTCTCAAGGTGGGGGGCAAAGGAGAGACCCAGTACTTC
CDR3: CASSLKVGGKGETQYF
V: TRBV12-3/TRBV12-4
D: NA
J: TRBJ2-5
size: NA

DNA: TGTGCCAGCAGCGTAGAAGGGGTCTCCTACAATGAGCAGTTCTTC
CDR3: CASSVEGVSYNEQFF
V: TRBV9
D: NA
J: TRBJ2-1
size: NA

DNA: TGTGCCAGCAGCCAGCGGACAGGGGCAAATCAGCCCCAGCATTTT
CDR3: CASSQRTGANQPQHF
V: TRBV4-2
D: TRBD1
J: TRBJ1-5
size: NA

DNA: TGTGCCAGCAGTTACACCTATTCCCCTCGTGGCTACACCTTC
CDR3: CASSYTYSPRGYTF
V: TRBV6-5
D: NA
J: TRBJ1-2
size: NA

DNA: TGTGCCAGCAGTGGATGGGCGGGAGGACCACGTGCAGATACGCAGTATTTT
CDR3: CASSGWAGGPRADTQYF
V: TRBV28
D: TRBD2
J: TRBJ2-3
size: many

DNA: TGCAGTGCTAGAGAGGGAGCGCGTGGTGTGACCCAGTACTTC
CDR3: CSAREGARGVTQYF
V: TRBV20-1
D: NA
J: TRBJ2-5
size: NA

DNA: TGCAGTGCCGGGAAAAGCGGGAGTTTGGAGCAGTTCTTC
CDR3: CSAGKSGSLEQFF
V: TRBV20-1
D: TRBD2
J: TRBJ2-1
size: many

DNA: TGTGCCAGCAGTCGACAGGCGAAAGGCACAGATACGCAGTATTTT
CDR3: CASSRQAKGTDTQYF
V: TRBV2
D: NA
J: TRBJ2-3
size: NA

DNA: TGTGCCAGCAGTCCAGGGACCGTCAACTATGGCTACACCTTC
CDR3: CASSPGTVNYGYTF
V: TRBV25-1
D: NA
J: TRBJ1-2
size: few

DNA: TGCGCCAGCAGCCAGGATTTCGGGACAGAGGGCACTGAAGCTTTCTTT
CDR3: CASSQDFGTEGTEAFF
V: TRBV4-1
D: TRBD1
J: TRBJ1-1
size: many

DNA: TGTGCCAGCGACCCAGGACTAGCGGGTATACAAGAGACCCAGTACTTC
CDR3: CASDPGLAGIQETQYF
V: TRBV9
D: TRBD2
J: TRBJ2-5
size: many

DNA: TGTGCCAGCAGCTCCCTAAAGGACAGGTCCCAGCTTGATGGCTACACCTTC
CDR3: CASSSLKDRSQLDGYTF
V: TRBV5-6
D: TRBD1
J: TRBJ1-2
size: few

DNA: TGTGCCAGCAGCTTATTTCAGGCTGGCGATGGCTACACCTTC
CDR3: CASSLFQAGDGYTF
V: TRBV7-2
D: NA
J: TRBJ1-2
size: few

DNA: TGTGCCAGCAGTGGCATAGCGGGGGGGGAACAGGAGCAGTTCTTC
CDR3: CASSGIAGGEQEQFF
V: TRBV28
D: TRBD2
J: TRBJ2-1
size: NA

DNA: TGCGCCAGCAGCTTGACAGGGGGCAATCGCGAAAAACTGTTTTTT
CDR3: CASSLTGGNREKLFF
V: TRBV5-1
D: TRBD1
J: TRBJ1-4
size: many

DNA: TGCAGTGCTACGGTGATCTCTGGAAACACCATATATTTT
CDR3: CSATVISGNTIYF
V: TRBV20-1
D: NA
J: TRBJ1-3
size: NA

DNA: TGCGCCAGCAGCTTGACAGTCAAAAACATTCAGTACTTC
CDR3: CASSLTVKNIQYF
V: TRBV5-1
D: NA
J: TRBJ2-4
size: NA

DNA: TGCGCCAGCAGCCAAAAAGTCCCCTCCGGGACAGGGTACCAAGAGACCCAGTACTTC
CDR3: CASSQKVPSGTGYQETQYF
V: TRBV4-1
D: TRBD1
J: TRBJ2-5
size: few

DNA: TGCGCCAGCAGCCCGACTAGCGGTGTGGAGACCCAGTACTTC
CDR3: CASSPTSGVETQYF
V: TRBV5-1
D: TRBD2
J: TRBJ2-5
size: few

DNA: TGTGCCAGCAGCTTGCACACCACCGGGGAAAAACTGTTTTTT
CDR3: CASSLHTTGEKLFF
V: TRBV7-9
D: NA
J: TRBJ1-4
size: few